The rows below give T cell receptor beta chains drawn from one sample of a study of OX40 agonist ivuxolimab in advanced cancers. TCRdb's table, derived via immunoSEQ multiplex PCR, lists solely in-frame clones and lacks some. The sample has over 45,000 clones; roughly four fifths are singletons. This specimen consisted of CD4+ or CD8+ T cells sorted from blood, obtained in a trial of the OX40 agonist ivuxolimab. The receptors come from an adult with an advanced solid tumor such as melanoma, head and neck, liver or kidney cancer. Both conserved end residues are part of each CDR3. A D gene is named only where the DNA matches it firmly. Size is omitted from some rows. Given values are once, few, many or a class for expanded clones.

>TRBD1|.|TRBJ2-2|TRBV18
CASSPRTGGINTGELFF
TGTGCCAGCTCACCCCGGACAGGGGGGATCAACACCGGGGAGCTGTTTTTT
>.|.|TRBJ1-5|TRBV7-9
CASSLGTVGQPQHF
TGTGCCAGCAGCTTGGGTACAGTAGGACAGCCCCAGCATTTT
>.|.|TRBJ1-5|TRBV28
CASSLGQADVPQHF
TGTGCCAGCAGTTTGGGGCAGGCGGACGTGCCCCAGCATTTT
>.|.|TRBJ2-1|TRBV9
CASSPGGGYNEQFF
TGTGCCAGCAGCCCAGGGGGAGGGTACAATGAGCAGTTCTTC
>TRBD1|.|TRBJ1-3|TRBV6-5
CASSYLGTAEGNTIYF
TGTGCCAGCAGTTACCTCGGGACAGCAGAAGGAAACACCATATATTTT
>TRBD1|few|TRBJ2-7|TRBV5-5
CASSSGTGTSYEQYF
TGTGCCAGCAGCTCCGGGACAGGGACTTCCTACGAGCAGTACTTC
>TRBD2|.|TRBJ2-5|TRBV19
CASSGGTSGRGETQYF
TGTGCCAGTAGCGGCGGGACTAGCGGGAGGGGGGAGACCCAGTACTTC
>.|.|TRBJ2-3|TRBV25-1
CASSWGVGSTDTQYF
TGTGCCAGCAGTTGGGGCGTAGGAAGCACAGATACGCAGTATTTT
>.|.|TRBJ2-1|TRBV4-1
CASSQDRPAYNEQFF
TGCGCCAGCAGCCAAGATCGTCCAGCATACAATGAGCAGTTCTTC
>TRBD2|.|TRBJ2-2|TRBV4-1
CASSQGGGGELFF
TGCGCCAGCAGCCAAGGGGGGGGAGGGGAGCTGTTTTTT
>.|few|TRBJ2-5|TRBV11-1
CASSPDLGSQGPETQYF
TGTGCCAGCAGCCCCGACCTAGGGAGCCAAGGTCCGGAGACCCAGTACTTC
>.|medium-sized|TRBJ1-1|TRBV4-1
CASSQEFAGSTEAFF
TGCGCCAGCAGCCAAGAATTCGCCGGGAGCACTGAAGCTTTCTTT
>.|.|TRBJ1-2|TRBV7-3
CASSLALAGYTF
TGTGCCAGCAGCTTAGCGCTAGCTGGCTACACCTTC
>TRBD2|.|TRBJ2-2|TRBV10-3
CAISGNIGGRFSTGELFF
TGTGCCATCAGTGGCAATATAGGCGGGAGATTCTCCACCGGGGAGCTGTTTTTT
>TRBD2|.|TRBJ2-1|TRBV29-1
CSVDTSGSFNEQFF
TGCAGCGTTGACACTAGCGGGAGTTTTAATGAGCAGTTCTTC
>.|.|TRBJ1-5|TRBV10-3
CAISESGQPQHF
TGTGCCATCAGTGAGTCCGGACAGCCCCAGCATTTT
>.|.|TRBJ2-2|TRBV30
CAWGTHTGELFF
TGTGCCTGGGGCACCCACACCGGGGAGCTGTTTTTT
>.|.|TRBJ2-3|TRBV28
CASSPLGRGGDEDTQYF
TGTGCCAGCAGCCCCCTTGGGAGGGGGGGCGATGAAGATACGCAGTATTTT
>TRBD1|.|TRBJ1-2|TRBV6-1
CASSDRTGADGYTF
TGTGCCAGCAGTGACAGGACAGGGGCGGATGGCTACACCTTC
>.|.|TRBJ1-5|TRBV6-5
CASSEFQPQHF
TGTGCCAGCAGTGAATTTCAGCCCCAGCATTTT
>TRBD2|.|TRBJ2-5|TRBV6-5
CATLPGGQETQYF
TGTGCCACCTTGCCGGGGGGGCAAGAGACCCAGTACTTC
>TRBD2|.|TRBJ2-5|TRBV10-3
CAISEGTSGEETQYF
TGTGCCATCAGTGAGGGGACTAGCGGGGAAGAGACCCAGTACTTC
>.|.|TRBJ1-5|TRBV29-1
CSVREYYNQPQHF
TGCAGCGTCCGGGAGTATTACAATCAGCCCCAGCATTTT
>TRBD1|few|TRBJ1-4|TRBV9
CASSARTGEAEKLFF
TGTGCCAGCAGCGCCCGGACAGGGGAGGCTGAAAAACTGTTTTTT
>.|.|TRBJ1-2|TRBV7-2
CASSLVGGAANYGYTF
TGTGCCAGCAGCTTAGTAGGGGGGGCAGCTAACTATGGCTACACCTTC
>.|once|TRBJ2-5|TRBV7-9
CASSLDGETQYF
TGTGCCAGCAGCTTAGATGGGGAGACCCAGTACTTC
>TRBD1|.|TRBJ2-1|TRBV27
CASSFGTVWSNEQFF
TGTGCCAGCAGTTTCGGGACAGTATGGTCCAATGAGCAGTTCTTC
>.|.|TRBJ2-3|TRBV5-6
CASSLEGAGSGTDTQYF
TGTGCCAGCAGCTTGGAAGGGGCGGGTTCAGGCACAGATACGCAGTATTTT
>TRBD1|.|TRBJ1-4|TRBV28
CASSFLSGGAANEKLFF
TGTGCCAGCAGTTTTTTGTCAGGGGGGGCAGCTAATGAAAAACTGTTTTTT
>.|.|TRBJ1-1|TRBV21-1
CASTADGESTEAFF
TGTGCCAGCACCGCAGACGGAGAGAGCACTGAAGCTTTCTTT
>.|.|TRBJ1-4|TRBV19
CASSWEGTNEKLFF
TGTGCCAGTTCGTGGGAAGGAACTAATGAAAAACTGTTTTTT
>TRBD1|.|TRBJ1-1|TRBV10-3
CALRQGVGTEAFF
TGTGCCCTCCGCCAGGGGGTTGGAACTGAAGCTTTCTTT